The 23 T cell receptor beta chains presented below share a single source sample, sequenced in a study of blood T cell repertoires in COVID-19 (dated by TCRdb to between 2020 and 2021). Libraries came from the immunoSEQ multiplex PCR assay. What TCRdb holds here is the immuneACCESS table cut down to in-frame rearrangements. Part of the clones is not present; checked against another copy, under half of the missing clones reflect an unresolved V gene, and the others are unexplained. The sample includes 280,000 or so clones, with 70% to 90% observed a single time. Jointly, the top ten make up about 2% of the sample. Material: PBMCs or T cells enriched from blood (not recorded which). The receptor source for this set is a man aged 30-40 years who had recovered from COVID-19.

The chain couples TRBV27 to TRBJ1-1; D not resolved. CDR3 length: 13 amino acids. Trimming left V 6 bases short and J 3 bases short, with 11 bases between. Looked up from germline, CDR1 is MNHEY and CDR2 is SMNVEV (reference sequence). This chain's CDR3 is CASSRQIYTEAFF. DNA for the CDR3: TGTGCCAGCAGCAGGCAGATCTACACTGAAGCTTTCTTT.

V gene TRBV12-3 or TRBV12-4 combines with J gene TRBJ1-1; D remains ambiguous. Trimming stripped 6 bases from V and 7 bases from J, with 9 bases between. The CDR3 has 11 residues. The CDR3: CASSSAGEAFF. The DNA of the CDR3 is TGTGCCAGCAGCTCCGCGGGTGAAGCTTTCTTT.

The V and J genes are TRBV9 and TRBJ1-5; TRBD1 agrees at 7 bases. This CDR3 has 18 residues. Germline CDR1 is SGDLS and CDR2 is YYNGEE. After removal of 3 bases from V and 4 bases from J, the junction contained 16 bases not matched to a gene. In DNA, the CDR3 is TGTGCCAGCAGCGCCAGACAGGGAGCCCCGTCCCGTAATCAGCCCCAGCATTTT. It codes for CASSARQGAPSRNQPQHF.

The rearrangement links TRBV5-1 to TRBJ1-4; TRBD1 aligns across 8 bases. The trim removed 4 bases at V and 7 bases at J, leaving 9 bases unmatched. Per the germline V gene, CDR1 is SGHRS and CDR2 is YFSETQ. CDR3 size: 15 residues. CDR3 nucleotide sequence: TGCGCCAGCAGCGGAGGACAGGGTCTTGGTGAAAAACTGTTTTTT. Its translation is CASSGGQGLGEKLFF.

The rearrangement uses TRBV30 and TRBJ1-2; maybe TRBD1 (5 bases). This CDR3 spans 14 amino acids. CDR1 and CDR2 (germline): GTSNPN, SVGIG (reference sequence). Trimming took 3 bases from V and 6 from J, leaving 17 bases between them. CDR3 loop: CAWRAGLPTDGYTF. CDR3 bases: TGTGCCTGGAGGGCGGGACTCCCTACGGATGGCTACACCTTC.

The V call is TRBV19, the J call TRBJ2-5; D may be TRBD2 (5 bases). The CDR3 is made up of 16 amino acids. CDR1 is LNHDA, CDR2 SQIVND, per germline (reference sequence). The V end was cut by 3 bases, the J end by 0 bases, with 14 bases between. As DNA, the CDR3 is TGTGCCAGTAGTATGTCCGAGGGCCGACACCAAGAGACCCAGTACTTC. Amino acid sequence: CASSMSEGRHQETQYF.

The V gene is TRBV6-5, the J gene TRBJ2-3; 10 bases match TRBD1. V lost 2 bases, J lost 3 bases, and 2 bases stayed unmatched. Germline lookup yields CDR1 MNHEY and CDR2 SVGAGI. The length of the CDR3 is 15 residues. The CDR3 DNA follows: TGTGCCAGCAGTTACCAGGGACAGGGGACAGATACGCAGTATTTT. It is translated as CASSYQGQGTDTQYF.

The V call is TRBV6-5, the J call TRBJ1-1; D may be TRBD1 (5 bases). Looked up from germline, CDR1 is MNHEY and CDR2 is SVGAGI. V was clipped by 6 bases and J by 11 bases, with 19 bases between them. The CDR3 contains 13 residues. The CDR3 nucleotides are TGTGCCAGCAGGCGGGACCGTTCCCTTCGGGCTTTCTTT. Amino acid sequence: CASRRDRSLRAFF.

The chain is built from TRBV18 and TRBJ1-1; D is perhaps TRBD1 (5 bases). Germline V CDR1 and CDR2: KGHSH, LQKENI. Trimming left V 3 bases short and J 3 bases short, with 11 bases between. The CDR3 sequence is 14 residues long. The CDR3 DNA is TGTGCCAGCTCACCGACCTCCAGGGACACTGAAGCTTTCTTT. This gives the protein CASSPTSRDTEAFF.

This chain uses TRBV24-1 with TRBJ2-2; D gene unclear. V lost 4 bases and J 6 bases, leaving 14 bases between the germline ends. CDR1 is KGHDR and CDR2 is SFDVKD in the germline V gene. The CDR3 extends over 15 amino acids. The CDR3 DNA reads TGTGCCACCAGTGACGTCTTTCTAGAACCCGGGGAGCTGTTTTTT. Protein sequence: CATSDVFLEPGELFF.

As for this clone: Distinct nucleotide sequences in the sample also encode this CDR3. The CDR3 loop is CASSVEGGTDTQYF. The CDR3 DNA reads as TGTGCCAGCAGCGTAGAGGGGGGCACAGATACGCAGTATTTT. The chain combines TRBV9 with TRBJ2-3; D perhaps matches TRBD1 (6 bases). V dropped 0 bases and J dropped 1 base, with 6 bases sitting between them. The CDR3 contains 14 residues. Germline V gene data show CDR1 as SGDLS and CDR2 as YYNGEE.

The gene calls are TRBV19 and TRBJ2-7; the match to TRBD1 covers 10 bases. CDR1 is LNHDA, CDR2 SQIVND, per germline (reference sequence). J gave up 3 bases and V 5 bases, and 1 base lay outside the gene matches. The CDR3 contains 13 residues. Here the CDR3 DNA reads TGTGCCAGTAGTCGGGACAGGGGCTACGAGCAGTACTTC. The encoded protein is CASSRDRGYEQYF.

This chain uses TRBV7-8 with TRBJ2-1, with 12 bases aligning to TRBD2. With V trimmed by 3 bases and J by 0 bases, 9 bases remained unmatched. The germline CDR1 and CDR2 sequences are SGHVS and FQNEAQ. This CDR3 comprises 19 residues. CDR3 in DNA: TGTGCCAGCAGCTTTGGACTAGCGGGGTCGCCAAGCTCCTACAATGAGCAGTTCTTC. Translation gives CASSFGLAGSPSSYNEQFF.

The V gene is TRBV2, the J gene TRBJ1-5; D is uncertain. There are 15 residues in the CDR3. V shed 3 bases and J shed 1 base, with 10 bases lying between them. Germline-derived CDR1 and CDR2 are SNHLY and FYNNEI. The DNA for the CDR3 is TGTGCCAGCAGTGATCCCAGAGGAAGCAATCAGCCCCAGCATTTT. Protein product: CASSDPRGSNQPQHF.

The chain carries TRBV30 and TRBJ1-6; 9 bases map to TRBD1. In germline, CDR1 is GTSNPN, CDR2 SVGIG (reference sequence). V was pared by 7 bases and J by 2 bases, with 3 bases of the junction left unmatched. The CDR3 loop spans 14 amino acids. CDR3 DNA sequence: TGTGCCTTGACAGGGGGACCCTATAATTCACCCCTCCACTTT. Its translation is CALTGGPYNSPLHF.

This sequence joins TRBV2 and TRBJ2-3, with 15 nucleotides matching TRBD2. CDR1 SNHLY and CDR2 FYNNEI come from the germline V gene. The junction had 4 bases not matched to a gene; V was cut back by 4 bases and J by 2 bases. The CDR3 length is 17 residues. The CDR3 is CASSAGTSGGTTDTQYF. The CDR3 DNA sequence: TGTGCCAGCAGTGCCGGGACTAGCGGGGGGACCACAGATACGCAGTATTTT.

This clone appeared once. The chain recombines TRBV5-5 with TRBJ1-2; D is perhaps TRBD1 (6 bases). Germline CDR1 SGHKS, CDR2 YYEKEE (reference sequence). The CDR3 runs to 14 residues. Trimming took off 0 bases at V and 4 bases at J, with 10 bases between the two ends. This chain's CDR3 is CASSLDQGSYGYTF. CDR3 bases: TGTGCCAGCAGCTTGGACCAGGGGAGCTATGGCTACACCTTC. The whole variable domain, filled in from reference TRBV5-5 and TRBJ1-2, reads DAGVTQSPTHLIKTRGQQVTLRCSPISGHKSVSWYQQVLGQGPQFIFQYYEKEERGRGNFPDRFSARQFPNYSSELNVNALLLGDSALYLCASSLDQGSYGYTFGSGTRLTVV.

This chain's CDR3 is CASSKGDLEETQYF. CDR3 DNA sequence: TGTGCCAGCAGCAAAGGAGACTTGGAAGAGACCCAGTACTTC. V and J are TRBV21-1 and TRBJ2-5; TRBD2 is taken as the D call from the table, unchecked against the DNA. TRBV21-1 has pseudogene status. The CDR3 spans 14 residues.

Within the sample, this clone is medium-sized. The rearrangement uses TRBV7-6 and TRBJ2-6, with D possibly TRBD2 on 6 matching bases. Germline CDR1 is SGHVS and CDR2 is FNYEAQ. The V end lost 2 bases, the J end lost 1 base, and 15 bases lay between the germline ends. The CDR3 consists of 18 residues. The CDR3 is CASSLFGGLNSGANVLTF. In DNA, the CDR3 is TGTGCCAGCAGCTTATTTGGGGGACTTAATTCTGGGGCCAACGTCCTGACTTTC.

The chain couples TRBV5-1 to TRBJ2-3; 10 bases match TRBD2. J gave up 4 bases and V 6 bases, and 5 bases lay outside the gene matches. The CDR3 consists of 14 residues. The germline V gene encodes CDR1 SGHRS and CDR2 YFSETQ. The CDR3 DNA sequence: TGCGCCAGCAAAGCGGGGGGGCTTGCAGATACGCAGTATTTT. It encodes CASKAGGLADTQYF.

The J gene is TRBJ2-3, the V gene TRBV6-5; 7 nucleotides align to TRBD1. The germline V gene has CDR1 MNHEY and CDR2 SVGAGI. V gave up 2 bases and J gave up 5 bases; unmatched junction bases: 7. The CDR3 is 15 amino acids. The CDR3 DNA is TGTGCCAGCAGTTACGCCAGGCCAGGGGGAGATACGCAGTATTTT. This translates into CASSYARPGGDTQYF.

This clone was observed a handful of times. This rearrangement joins TRBV30 to TRBJ1-5; weak D call: TRBD1 (5 bases). V lost 1 base to trimming and J lost 9 bases, with 16 bases between them. The CDR3 has 14 residues. Germline V gives CDR1 GTSNPN, CDR2 SVGIG (reference sequence). CDR3 loop: CAWSGGDYLLPQHF. The DNA of the CDR3 is TGTGCCTGGAGTGGGGGGGACTACCTGCTGCCCCAGCATTTT. The full variable domain, with the rest looked up from reference TRBV30 and TRBJ1-5, is SQTIHQWPATLVQPVGSPLSLECTVEGTSNPNLYWYRQAAGRGLQLLFYSVGIGQISSEVPQNLSASRPQDRQFILSSKKLLLSDSGFYLCAWSGGDYLLPQHFGDGTRLSIL.

The chain couples TRBV2 to TRBJ1-6; 7 positions agree with TRBD1. Germline-derived CDR1 and CDR2 are SNHLY and FYNNEI. The CDR3 loop spans 15 amino acids. J gave up 9 bases and V 4 bases, and 9 bases lay outside the gene matches. The CDR3 nucleotides are TGTGCCAGCAGTGTTCTGGGGACAGACCCTTCACCCCTCCACTTT. This encodes CASSVLGTDPSPLHF.